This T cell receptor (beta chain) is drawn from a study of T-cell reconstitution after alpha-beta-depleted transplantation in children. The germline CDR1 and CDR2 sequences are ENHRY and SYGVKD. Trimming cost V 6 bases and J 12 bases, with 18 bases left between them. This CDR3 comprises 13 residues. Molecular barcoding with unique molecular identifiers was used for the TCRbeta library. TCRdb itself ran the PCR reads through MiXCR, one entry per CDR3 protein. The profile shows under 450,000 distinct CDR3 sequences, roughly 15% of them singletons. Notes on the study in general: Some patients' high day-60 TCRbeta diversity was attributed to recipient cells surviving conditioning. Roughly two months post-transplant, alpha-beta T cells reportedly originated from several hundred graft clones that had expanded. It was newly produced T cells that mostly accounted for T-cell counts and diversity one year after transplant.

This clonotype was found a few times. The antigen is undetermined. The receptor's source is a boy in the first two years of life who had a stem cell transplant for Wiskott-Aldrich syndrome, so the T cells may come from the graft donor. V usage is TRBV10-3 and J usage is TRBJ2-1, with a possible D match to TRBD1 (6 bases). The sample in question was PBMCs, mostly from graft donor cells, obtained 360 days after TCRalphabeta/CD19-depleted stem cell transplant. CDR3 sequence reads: CAISLQGHDGQFF. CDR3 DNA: TGTGCCATCAGCTTACAGGGCCACGATGGGCAGTTCTTC.